The T cell receptor (beta chain) under discussion was sequenced for a study of a mutant IDH1 vaccine in newly diagnosed glioma. About the study: Patients underwent eight vaccinations, which took place in weeks 1, 3, 5, 7, 11, 15, 19 and 23. First vaccine doses came 4-6 weeks after radiotherapy alone, or with temozolomide cycles. General observations from the study: Among all patients, vaccine-induced immune responses occurred in 93.3%.

This CDR3 is built from 15 residues. Germline loops: CDR1 ENHRY, CDR2 SYGVKD. V lost 6 bases and J lost 6, with 17 bases in between. A note on this clone: What it recognizes is unknown.

Profiled with immunoSEQ multiplex PCR; TCRdb holds only in-frame clones, not every one. This sample has fewer than 30,000 clones; roughly 80% occur once, and the top ten carry 8.5% to 9.5%. Described time point: week 11, during vaccination. Each vaccine dose was 300 ug of mutant IDH1 20-mer peptide, with topical imiquimod. This sequence originates from a woman between 18 and 29 years old with glioma. Specimen: PBMCs, collected from a glioma patient whose treatment included an IDH1 peptide vaccine. J is TRBJ2-2 and V is TRBV10-3; possible D gene TRBD1, 6 bases. CDR3 DNA sequence: TGTGCCATCAGCCGGGCGGCAGGGGAAGCCGGGGAGCTGTTTTTT. Translating it yields CAISRAAGEAGELFF.